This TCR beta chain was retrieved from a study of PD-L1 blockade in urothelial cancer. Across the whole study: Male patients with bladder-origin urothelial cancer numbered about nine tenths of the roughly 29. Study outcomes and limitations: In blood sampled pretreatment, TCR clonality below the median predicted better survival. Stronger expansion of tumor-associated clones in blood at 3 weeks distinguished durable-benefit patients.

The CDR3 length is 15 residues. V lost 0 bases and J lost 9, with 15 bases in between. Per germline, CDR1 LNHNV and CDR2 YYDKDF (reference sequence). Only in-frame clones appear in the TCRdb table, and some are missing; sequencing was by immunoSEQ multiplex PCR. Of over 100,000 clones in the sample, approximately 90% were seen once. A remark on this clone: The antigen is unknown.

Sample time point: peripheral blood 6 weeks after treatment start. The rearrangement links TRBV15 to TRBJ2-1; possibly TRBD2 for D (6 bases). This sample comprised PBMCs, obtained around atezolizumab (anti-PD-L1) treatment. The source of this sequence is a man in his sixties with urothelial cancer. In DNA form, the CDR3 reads TGTGCCACCAGCAGAGAAGGACGGGAGCGGATTGAGCAGTTCTTC. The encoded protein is CATSREGRERIEQFF.